This T cell receptor beta chain is from a study of vaccination and CD4 T cells after COVID-19 (dated by TCRdb to 2021 to 2024). At the level of the whole study: Every convalescent patient had a positive nasal swab PCR test for SARS-CoV-2, with mild disease in nine or ten patients and severe disease in one. Six males and four females were included in the convalescent cohort, with two Hispanic individuals, seven Caucasians, two Asians and one multiracial person represented. In under 13 COVID-19 convalescent patients and a few infection-naive healthy vaccine recipients, researchers compared the spike-specific CD4+ TCR repertoire from before mRNA vaccination with the repertoire from after. The cultures were stimulated with overlapping spike peptide pools from SARS-CoV-2 and from the common cold coronaviruses HCoV-NL63, HCoV-OC43 and HCoV-229E. Control cultures used a CEFX viral epitope pool as positive control, an HIV-1 Nef peptide pool as negative control, or no peptide. Post-COVID blood samples were collected from convalescent patients a median of around 100 days after diagnosis, with a range of roughly 30 to 161 days. A few convalescent patients were sampled both early after vaccination (day 14) and late after vaccination (days 161 to 241). Post-vaccine blood samples were obtained a median of approximately 74 days after the second vaccine dose, with a range of about 12 to 241 days. Two doses of either the Pfizer-BioNTech BNT162b2 vaccine (n=8) or the Moderna mRNA-1273 vaccine (n=2) were administered to participants. What the work shows at the level of the full study, not this receptor alone: The median number of SARS-CoV-2-reactive clonotypes rose from around 20 after infection to 30 to 45 after vaccination, but the change was not significant. In convalescent patients, a median about 90% of post-vaccine SARS-CoV-2-reactive clones were detected only after vaccination, and vaccine-specific priming was suggested by this finding. Relatively few convalescent patients were included in the study, and early timepoints after natural infection were not analyzed. Of the vaccine-specific clones found in convalescent patients, nearly all (304 of 307) were mono-reactive for SARS-CoV-2 spike instead of being cross-reactive with common cold coronaviruses.

In the paper's terms, the time point label means: late sampling 161 to 241 days after vaccination in a few convalescent patients. The sample's treatment or condition, from its label and the paper: roughly ten-day PBMC culture with coronavirus spike peptide pools or control peptides (ViraFEST assay). To expand antigen-specific T cells with peptide pools and then pick out the expanded clonotypes through TCR sequencing, the study relied on the ViraFEST assay. The convalescent patients' positive SARS-CoV-2 PCR tests fell between March and December 2020, which was before the Alpha, Beta and Delta variants emerged in the United States. Each well held 2.2 million or so PBMCs cultured in IMDM containing around 5% human AB serum and 9 to 10 IU/ml IL-2, with 7.5 to 10 ug/ml peptide pools added. Half of the culture medium was replaced with fresh IL-2-containing medium on days 3 and 7. After 9 to 10 days of culture, CD4+ T cells were isolated by negative selection using the EasySep CD4+ T cell isolation kit. PBMCs were separated from whole blood using Ficoll-Paque Plus gradient centrifugation and then either used fresh or cryopreserved at -140C. Each culture condition was generally run in triplicate wells.

This clonotype has only a few counts. No antigen is known for it. Base qualities are not recorded, but no much larger clone differs from it by a single base. V gives up 6 bases and J gives up 7 bases, and the segment between their germline ends measures 7 bases. According to the germline V gene, CDR1 reads MNHNS and CDR2 reads SASEGT. Measured from the cysteine to the phenylalanine, the CDR3 is 12 residues long. Left in the record is the CDR3 DNA by itself, 36 bases read in frame from the first base. Library generation was performed with PCR. At the Johns Hopkins FTIC core, DNA from the cultured CD4+ T cells underwent TCR sequencing with the Oncomine TCR Beta short-read assay. The QIAamp micro DNA kit was used to extract genomic DNA from the cultured CD4+ T cells. Oncomine TCR Beta libraries made from cultured CD4+ T cells were pooled using unique dual indexes and sequenced on an Illumina iSeq 100. The original pipeline was this. Non-productive sequences were removed, and CDR3s that did not start with C, did not end with F or W, or were shorter than 7 amino acids were discarded. Antigen-specific clonotypes were identified using the MANAFEST web application through comparison of peptide-stimulated wells with reference and other culture wells. Positive clones required FDR below 0.05, an odds ratio above 5, and productive frequency above 0.1% in at least two of three replicate wells. A clonotype counted as cross-reactive if it showed significant expansion both in the SARS-CoV-2 spike wells and in at least one common cold coronavirus spike condition. Using R version 3.6.1, CDR3 homology was evaluated through Levenshtein distances (stringdist) along with unrooted phylogenetic trees (ape). TCRdb reran the public reads through fastp at Q25 and MiXCR, keeping productive beta chains. For every CDR3 protein sequence, its rows merge into one entry that carries the most common genes and DNA. What appears here as the V and J calls and clone size reflects TCRdb's work, not the paper's. The sample includes 25,000 to 30,000 distinct CDR3 sequences, with 40% to 45% observed a single time. The ten top clones hold over 5% of the sample.

The sequencing here drew on CD4+ T cells from blood, cultured in vitro, taken about 7 months after SARS-CoV-2 vaccination. The chain is encoded by TRBV6-1 joined to TRBJ1-6, with the D gene too uncertain to name. The source of this sequence is a human donor who had recovered from COVID-19. The nucleotide sequence reads TGTGCCAGCAGAACGGGGAATTCACCCCTCCACTTT. It translates to CASRTGNSPLHF.